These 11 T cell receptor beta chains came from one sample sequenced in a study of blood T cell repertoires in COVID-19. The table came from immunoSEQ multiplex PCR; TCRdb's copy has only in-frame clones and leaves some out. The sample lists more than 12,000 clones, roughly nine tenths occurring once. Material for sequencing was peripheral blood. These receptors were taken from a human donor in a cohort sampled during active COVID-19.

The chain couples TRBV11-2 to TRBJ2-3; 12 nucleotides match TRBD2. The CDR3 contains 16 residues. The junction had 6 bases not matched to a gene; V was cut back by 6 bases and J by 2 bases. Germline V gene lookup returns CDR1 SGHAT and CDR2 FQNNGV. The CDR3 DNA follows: TGTGCCAGCAGTTCTAGCGGGGGGGCCAACACAGATACGCAGTATTTT. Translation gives CASSSSGGANTDTQYF.

The CDR3 DNA reads as TGTGCCAGCAGCCAAGATAGCCAGGGGAGCGGTGAAAAACTGTTTTTT. It translates to CASSQDSQGSGEKLFF. The gene calls are TRBV4-2 and TRBJ1-4; maybe TRBD1 (6 bases). The length of the CDR3 is 16 residues. Germline CDR1 and CDR2: LGHNA and YNFKEQ. Trimming pared 0 bases from V and 7 bases from J, leaving 15 bases between.

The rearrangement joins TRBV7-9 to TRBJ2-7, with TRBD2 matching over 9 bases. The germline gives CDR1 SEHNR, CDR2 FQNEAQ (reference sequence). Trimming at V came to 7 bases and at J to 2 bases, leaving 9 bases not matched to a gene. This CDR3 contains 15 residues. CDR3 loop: CASTFGPSGTYEQYF. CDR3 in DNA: TGTGCCAGCACCTTCGGGCCTAGCGGGACCTACGAGCAGTACTTC.

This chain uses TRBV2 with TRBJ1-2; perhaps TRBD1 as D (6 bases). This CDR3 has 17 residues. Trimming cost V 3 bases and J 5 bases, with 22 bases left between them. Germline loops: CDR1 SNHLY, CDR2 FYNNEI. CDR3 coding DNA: TGTGCCAGCAGTGATAGTTTATGGGGGCGCAGGGGTTATGGCTACACCTTC. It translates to CASSDSLWGRRGYGYTF.

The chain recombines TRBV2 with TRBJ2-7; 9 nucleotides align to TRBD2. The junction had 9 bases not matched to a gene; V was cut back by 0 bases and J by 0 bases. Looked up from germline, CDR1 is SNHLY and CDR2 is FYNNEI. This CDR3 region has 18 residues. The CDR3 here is CASSEALSSGMSSYEQYF. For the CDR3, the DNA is TGTGCCAGCAGTGAAGCGCTGTCTAGCGGGATGAGCTCCTACGAGCAGTACTTC. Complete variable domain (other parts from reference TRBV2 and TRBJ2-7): EPEVTQTPSHQVTQMGQEVILRCVPISNHLYFYWYRQILGQKVEFLVSFYNNEISEKSEIFDDQFSVERPDGSNFTLKIRSTKLEDSAMYFCASSEALSSGMSSYEQYFGPGTRLTVT.

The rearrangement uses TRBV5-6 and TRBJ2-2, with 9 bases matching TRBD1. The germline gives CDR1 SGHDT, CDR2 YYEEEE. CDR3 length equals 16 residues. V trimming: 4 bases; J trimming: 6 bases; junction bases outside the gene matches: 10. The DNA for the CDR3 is TGTGCCAGCAGCATCCTACAGGGGGCAGCCGCCGGGGAGCTGTTTTTT. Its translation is CASSILQGAAAGELFF.

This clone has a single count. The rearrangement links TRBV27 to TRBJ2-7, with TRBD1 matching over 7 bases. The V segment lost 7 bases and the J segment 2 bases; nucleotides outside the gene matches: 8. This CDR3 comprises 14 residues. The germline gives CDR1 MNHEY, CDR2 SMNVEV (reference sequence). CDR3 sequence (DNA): TGTGCCAGCAAAATCCTGACAGGGACCTACGAGCAGTACTTC. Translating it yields CASKILTGTYEQYF.

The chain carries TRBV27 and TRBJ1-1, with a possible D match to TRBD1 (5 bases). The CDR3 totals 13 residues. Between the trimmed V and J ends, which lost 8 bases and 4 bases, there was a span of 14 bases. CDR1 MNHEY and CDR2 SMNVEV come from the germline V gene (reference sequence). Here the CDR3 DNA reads TGTGCCAGCTTTTTTCAGGGCGGCACTGAAGCTTTCTTT. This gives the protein CASFFQGGTEAFF.

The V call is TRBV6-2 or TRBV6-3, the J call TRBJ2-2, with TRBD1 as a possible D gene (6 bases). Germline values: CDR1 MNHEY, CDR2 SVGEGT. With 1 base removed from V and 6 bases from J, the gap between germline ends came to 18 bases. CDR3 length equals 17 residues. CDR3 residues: CASSYLQGIAAAGELFF. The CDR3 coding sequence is TGTGCCAGCAGTTACTTACAGGGTATAGCCGCCGCCGGGGAGCTGTTTTTT.

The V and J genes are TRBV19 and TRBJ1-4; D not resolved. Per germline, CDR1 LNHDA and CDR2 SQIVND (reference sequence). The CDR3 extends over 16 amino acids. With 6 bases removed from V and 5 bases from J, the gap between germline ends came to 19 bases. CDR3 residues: CASSPTRERVNEKLFF. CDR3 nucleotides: TGTGCCAGTAGCCCTACGAGGGAGAGGGTGAATGAAAAACTGTTTTTT.

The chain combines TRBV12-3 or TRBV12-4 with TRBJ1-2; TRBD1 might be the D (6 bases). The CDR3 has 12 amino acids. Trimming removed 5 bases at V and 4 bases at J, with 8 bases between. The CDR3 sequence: CASSRDTYGYTF. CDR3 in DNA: TGTGCCAGCAGTCGGGACACCTATGGCTACACCTTC.